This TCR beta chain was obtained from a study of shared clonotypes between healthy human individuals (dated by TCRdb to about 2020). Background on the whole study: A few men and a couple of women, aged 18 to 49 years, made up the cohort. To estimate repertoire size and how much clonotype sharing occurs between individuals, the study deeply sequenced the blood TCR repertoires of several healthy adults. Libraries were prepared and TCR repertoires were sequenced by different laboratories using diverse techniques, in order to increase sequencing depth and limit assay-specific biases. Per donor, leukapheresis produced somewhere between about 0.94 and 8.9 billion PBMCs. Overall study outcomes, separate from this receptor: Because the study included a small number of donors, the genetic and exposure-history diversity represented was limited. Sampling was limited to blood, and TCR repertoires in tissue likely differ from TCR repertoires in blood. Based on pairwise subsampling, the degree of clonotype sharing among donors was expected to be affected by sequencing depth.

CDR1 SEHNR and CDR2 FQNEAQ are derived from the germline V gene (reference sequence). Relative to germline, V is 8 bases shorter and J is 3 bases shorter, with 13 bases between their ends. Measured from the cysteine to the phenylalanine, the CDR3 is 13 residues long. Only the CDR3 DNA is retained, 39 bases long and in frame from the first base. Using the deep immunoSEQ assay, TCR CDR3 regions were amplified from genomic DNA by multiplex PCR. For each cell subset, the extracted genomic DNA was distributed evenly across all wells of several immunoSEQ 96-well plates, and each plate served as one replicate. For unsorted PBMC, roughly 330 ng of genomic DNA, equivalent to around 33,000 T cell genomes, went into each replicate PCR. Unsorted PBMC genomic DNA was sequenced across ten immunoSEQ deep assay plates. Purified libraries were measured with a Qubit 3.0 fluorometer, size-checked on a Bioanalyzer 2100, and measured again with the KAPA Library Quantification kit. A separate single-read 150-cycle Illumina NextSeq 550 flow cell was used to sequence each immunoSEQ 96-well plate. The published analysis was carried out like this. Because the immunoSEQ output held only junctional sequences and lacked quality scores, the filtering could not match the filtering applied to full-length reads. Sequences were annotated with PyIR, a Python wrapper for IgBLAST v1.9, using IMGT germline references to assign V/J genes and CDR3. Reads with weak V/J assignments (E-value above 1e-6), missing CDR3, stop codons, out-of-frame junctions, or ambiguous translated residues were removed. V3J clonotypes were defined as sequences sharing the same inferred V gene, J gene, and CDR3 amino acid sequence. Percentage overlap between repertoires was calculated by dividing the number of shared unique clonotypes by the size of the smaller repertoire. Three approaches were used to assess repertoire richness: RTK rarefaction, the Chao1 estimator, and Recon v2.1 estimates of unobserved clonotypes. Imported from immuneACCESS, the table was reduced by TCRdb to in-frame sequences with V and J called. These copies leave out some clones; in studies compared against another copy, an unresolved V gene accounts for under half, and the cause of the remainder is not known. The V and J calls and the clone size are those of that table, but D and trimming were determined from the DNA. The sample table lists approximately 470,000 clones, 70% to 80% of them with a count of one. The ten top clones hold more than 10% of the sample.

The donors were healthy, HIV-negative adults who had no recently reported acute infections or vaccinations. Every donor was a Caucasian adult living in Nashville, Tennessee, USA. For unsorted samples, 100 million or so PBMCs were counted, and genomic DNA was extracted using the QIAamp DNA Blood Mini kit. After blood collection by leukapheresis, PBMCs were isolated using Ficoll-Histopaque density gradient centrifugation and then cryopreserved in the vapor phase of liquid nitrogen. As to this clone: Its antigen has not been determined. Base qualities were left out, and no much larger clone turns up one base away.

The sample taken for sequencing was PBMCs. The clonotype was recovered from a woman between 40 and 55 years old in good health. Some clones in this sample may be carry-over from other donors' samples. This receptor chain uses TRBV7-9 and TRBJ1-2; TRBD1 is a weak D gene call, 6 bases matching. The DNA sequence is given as TGTGCCAGCGTTCCGGGGGCGTACTATGGCTACACCTTC. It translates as CASVPGAYYGYTF.